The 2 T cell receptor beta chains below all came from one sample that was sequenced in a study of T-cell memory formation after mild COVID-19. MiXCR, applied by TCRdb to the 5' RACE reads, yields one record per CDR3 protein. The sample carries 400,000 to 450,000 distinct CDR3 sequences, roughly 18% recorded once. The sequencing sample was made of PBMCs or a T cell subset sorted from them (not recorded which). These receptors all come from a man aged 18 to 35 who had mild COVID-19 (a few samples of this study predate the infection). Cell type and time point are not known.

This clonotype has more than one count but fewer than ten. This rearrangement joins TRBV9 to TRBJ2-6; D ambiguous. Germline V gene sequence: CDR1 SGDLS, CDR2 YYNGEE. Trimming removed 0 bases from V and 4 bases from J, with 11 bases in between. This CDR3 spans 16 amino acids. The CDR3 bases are TGTGCCAGCAGCGTAGCCATAGGGCCCGGGGCCAACGTCCTGACTTTC. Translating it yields CASSVAIGPGANVLTF.

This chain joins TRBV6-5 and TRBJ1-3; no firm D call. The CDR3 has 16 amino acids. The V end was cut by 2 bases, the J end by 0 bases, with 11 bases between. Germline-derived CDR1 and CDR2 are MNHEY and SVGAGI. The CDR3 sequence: CASSYGLATSGNTIYF. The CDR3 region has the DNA TGTGCCAGCAGTTACGGGTTGGCAACCTCTGGAAACACCATATATTTT.